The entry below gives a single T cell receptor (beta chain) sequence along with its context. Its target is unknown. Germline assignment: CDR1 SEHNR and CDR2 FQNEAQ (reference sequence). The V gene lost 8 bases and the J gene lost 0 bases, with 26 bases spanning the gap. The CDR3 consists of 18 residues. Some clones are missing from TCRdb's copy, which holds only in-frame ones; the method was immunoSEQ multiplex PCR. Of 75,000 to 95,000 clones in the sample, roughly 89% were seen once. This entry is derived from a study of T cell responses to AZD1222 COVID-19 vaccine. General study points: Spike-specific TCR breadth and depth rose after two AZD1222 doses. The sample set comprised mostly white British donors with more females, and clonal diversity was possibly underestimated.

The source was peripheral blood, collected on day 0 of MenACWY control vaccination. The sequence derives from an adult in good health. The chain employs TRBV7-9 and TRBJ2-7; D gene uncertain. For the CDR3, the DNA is TGTGCCAGCGCCCCGCTGGGATCCGCATCGCACCTCTCCTACGAGCAGTACTTC. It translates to CASAPLGSASHLSYEQYF.